This T cell receptor (beta chain) comes out of a study of T cell responses to AZD1222 COVID-19 vaccine. Notes on the study in general: Regions 160-218 and 743-854 held dominance among vaccine-associated CD4 TCRs, which spanned spike. Close to half of spike-specific TCRs reportedly recognize unmutated variant regions.

The table lists this clone with a few counts. Its specificity is not known. The CDR3 loop spans 17 amino acids. Germline trimming cut 0 bases from V and 7 bases from J; bases unmatched to any gene: 8. From germline, CDR1 is MGHRA and CDR2 YSYEKL. Libraries were prepared by immunoSEQ multiplex PCR; TCRdb keeps only in-frame clonotypes and omits some of them. The table has 95,000 to 130,000 clones, 85% to 95% seen once. The rearrangement links TRBV4-1 to TRBJ2-1, with 11 nucleotides matching TRBD2. The receptor's source is an adult in good health. This specimen consisted of peripheral blood, obtained on day 0 of AZD1222 vaccination. The DNA of the CDR3 is TGCGCCAGCAGCCAAGATCTGGGACTAGCGGCTAAAAATGAGCAGTTCTTC. Its translation: CASSQDLGLAAKNEQFF.